A single sample is the source of the 29 T cell receptor beta chains below, sequenced in a study of blood T cell repertoires in COVID-19. TCRdb keeps only in-frame clones here, not all; method: immunoSEQ multiplex PCR. The table records 140,000 to 150,000 clones, around nine tenths of them present only once. The sample was peripheral blood. The receptors derive from a human donor in a cohort sampled during active COVID-19.

DNA of the CDR3: TGTGCCAGCAGCTACAGCGGGGGTCCGAAGACCCAGTACTTC. Its translation: CASSYSGGPKTQYF. The chain carries TRBV3-1 (or the pseudogene TRBV3-2) and TRBJ2-5, with 8 bases fitting TRBD2. Germline-derived CDR1 and CDR2 are LGHDT and YNNKEL (reference sequence). V trimming: 5 bases; J trimming: 6 bases; junction bases outside the gene matches: 8. This CDR3 region has 14 residues.

The rearrangement uses TRBV10-2 and TRBJ1-1, with a possible D match to TRBD1 (5 bases). The CDR3 is 11 amino acids. The ends were cut back, 9 bases at V and 8 bases at J, with 13 bases in the middle. CDR1 WSHSY and CDR2 SAAADI come from the germline V gene. CDR3 coding DNA: TGCGCCAGTAAAACGGGGGTAGAAGCTTTCTTT. As protein: CASKTGVEAFF.

J is TRBJ2-7 and V is TRBV5-4; D assignment may be TRBD1 or TRBD2 (5 bases each). Germline CDR1 is SGHNT and CDR2 is YYREEE (reference sequence). The CDR3 has 14 amino acids. Deletions cut 4 bases from V and 5 bases from J, with 16 bases between. DNA of the CDR3: TGTGCCAGCAGCGTGGGGACGGGGAAGGACGAGCAGTACTTC. Amino acids: CASSVGTGKDEQYF.

The rearrangement links TRBV28 to TRBJ2-7, with D possibly TRBD2 on 5 matching bases. The CDR3 runs to 14 residues. Germline V CDR1 and CDR2: MDHEN, SYDVKM. The V end lost 7 bases, the J end lost 0 bases, and 13 bases lay between the germline ends. CDR3 bases: TGTGCCAGCAACAGAAACGGGGTCTCCTACGAGCAGTACTTC. It translates to CASNRNGVSYEQYF.

In its sample, this clone was seen a few times. J is TRBJ2-7 and V is TRBV4-2, with D possibly being TRBD1 (5 bases). The CDR3 spans 15 residues. Trimming took 2 bases from V and 1 from J, leaving 12 bases between them. Germline assignment: CDR1 LGHNA and CDR2 YNFKEQ. CDR3 sequence reads: CASSQWAGPSYEQYF. In nucleotides, the CDR3 is TGTGCCAGCAGCCAATGGGCAGGGCCGTCCTACGAGCAGTACTTC.

V usage is TRBV19 and J usage is TRBJ2-5; 9 nucleotides align to TRBD1. J was trimmed by 6 bases and V by 6 bases; bases with no gene match: 5. Germline V gives CDR1 LNHDA, CDR2 SQIVND (reference sequence). This CDR3 spans 13 amino acids. CDR3 loop: CASRDRGLKTQYF. CDR3 nucleotides: TGTGCCAGTAGGGACAGGGGATTGAAGACCCAGTACTTC.

The rearrangement uses TRBV6-5 and TRBJ2-2, with D possibly TRBD1 on 6 matching bases. The CDR3 totals 15 residues. V was cut by 4 bases and J by 5 bases, with 14 bases left in between. Looked up from germline, CDR1 is MNHEY and CDR2 is SVGAGI. As DNA, the CDR3 is TGTGCCAGCAGTTCGTCCCACAGGGCAACCGGGGAGCTGTTTTTT. This translates into CASSSSHRATGELFF.

The J gene is TRBJ2-1, the V gene TRBV6-9, with 14 positions matching TRBD2. There are 18 residues in the CDR3. CDR1 is MNHGY, CDR2 SVAAGI, per germline. The V segment lost 3 bases and the J segment 7 bases; nucleotides outside the gene matches: 11. In DNA form, the CDR3 reads TGTGCCAGCAGTTACATGGGACTAGCGGGAGATAAGTTTAATGAGCAGTTCTTC. This codes for CASSYMGLAGDKFNEQFF.

The chain joins TRBV15 to TRBJ2-1, with TRBD2 matching over 7 bases. V dropped 4 bases and J dropped 9; count of bases not matched to a gene: 15. This CDR3 spans 16 amino acids. Germline V gives CDR1 LNHNV, CDR2 YYDKDF (reference sequence). In DNA form, the CDR3 reads TGTGCCACCAGCACAACCAGCGGGACCGGCGGGAGTGAGCAGTTCTTC. This codes for CATSTTSGTGGSEQFF.

The chain uses TRBV27 and TRBJ2-5, with TRBD2 matching over 8 bases. CDR3 length equals 14 residues. J gave up 2 bases and V 4 bases, and 3 bases lay outside the gene matches. Germline V gene data show CDR1 as MNHEY and CDR2 as SMNVEV (reference sequence). CDR3 nucleotide sequence: TGTGCCAGCAGTTACTCTAGCGGGCAAGAGACCCAGTACTTC. Translating it yields CASSYSSGQETQYF.

The chain uses TRBV28 and TRBJ2-5, with 7 positions matching TRBD1. The germline V gene has CDR1 MDHEN and CDR2 SYDVKM. This CDR3 region has 13 residues. J lost 5 bases, V lost 5 bases, and 5 bases had no gene match. CDR3 sequence: CASSPDRVETQYF. The CDR3 nucleotides are TGTGCCAGCAGTCCCGACAGGGTTGAGACCCAGTACTTC.

The chain couples TRBV11-2 to TRBJ2-7; D possibly corresponds to TRBD2 (5 bases). CDR3 length: 14 amino acids. From germline, CDR1 is SGHAT and CDR2 FQNNGV. Trimming pared 0 bases from V and 2 bases from J, leaving 8 bases between. The CDR3 spells CASSLERGAYEQYF. For the CDR3, the DNA is TGTGCCAGCAGCTTAGAACGGGGTGCCTACGAGCAGTACTTC.

CDR3 sequence: CASSLAVEQYNEQFF. As DNA, the CDR3 is TGTGCCAGCAGCTTAGCCGTCGAACAATACAATGAGCAGTTCTTC. The chain carries TRBV7-6 and TRBJ2-1; no firm D call. The CDR3 sequence is 15 residues long. Looked up from germline, CDR1 is SGHVS and CDR2 is FNYEAQ. Trimming pared 0 bases from V and 4 bases from J, leaving 10 bases between.

The chain carries TRBV19 and TRBJ2-5; 8 positions match TRBD2. Germline assignment: CDR1 LNHDA and CDR2 SQIVND (reference sequence). The CDR3 totals 16 residues. V lost 8 bases, J lost 4 bases, and 15 bases stayed unmatched. The CDR3 DNA reads as TGTGCCAGTTCAGGGCGGGGAGCGGGGGCCGGAGAGACCCAGTACTTC. Its protein is CASSGRGAGAGETQYF. The full variable domain, completed using reference TRBV19 and TRBJ2-5, is DGGITQSPKYLFRKEGQNVTLSCEQNLNHDAMYWYRQDPGQGLRLIYYSQIVNDFQKGDIAEGYSVSREKKESFPLTVTSAQKNPTAFYLCASSGRGAGAGETQYFGPGTRLLVL.

The J gene is TRBJ2-7, the V gene TRBV6-1, with a possible D match to TRBD1 (5 bases). CDR1 and CDR2 (germline): MNHNS, SASEGT. The CDR3 loop spans 13 amino acids. The germline V and J ends were trimmed by 0 bases and 7 bases, with 10 bases remaining between them. The CDR3 DNA reads TGTGCCAGCAGTGAAGCGCAGGGAAGAGAGCAGTACTTC. Its protein is CASSEAQGREQYF.

J is TRBJ2-4 and V is TRBV14; 12 bases match TRBD2. The trim removed 4 bases at V and 7 bases at J, leaving 11 bases unmatched. This CDR3 has 17 amino acids. Germline V gene sequence: CDR1 SGHDN, CDR2 FVKESK. This chain's CDR3 is CASSPLAGGPGGNIQYF. CDR3 DNA sequence: TGTGCCAGCAGCCCTCTAGCGGGAGGGCCTGGTGGTAACATTCAGTACTTC.

This clone was detected a few times. The V and J genes are TRBV3-1 (or the pseudogene TRBV3-2) and TRBJ1-3; D is possibly TRBD1 (6 bases). Per germline, CDR1 LGHDT and CDR2 YNNKEL (reference sequence). Trimming took off 0 bases at V and 3 bases at J, with 15 bases between the two ends. The CDR3 is 17 residues long. The CDR3 DNA reads TGTGCCAGCAGCCAAGACCGACGGGGGGCGGATGGAAACACCATATATTTT. Translated: CASSQDRRGADGNTIYF.

The chain combines TRBV6-5 with TRBJ2-5; TRBD2 aligns across 7 bases. The trim removed 6 bases at V and 3 bases at J, leaving 10 bases unmatched. Germline lookup yields CDR1 MNHEY and CDR2 SVGAGI. The CDR3 totals 15 residues. CDR3 sequence (DNA): TGTGCCAGCAGCGAGATGTCGGGGGGTAAAGAGACCCAGTACTTC. This gives the protein CASSEMSGGKETQYF.

V is TRBV6-2 or TRBV6-3 and J is TRBJ2-3; D may be TRBD2 (6 bases). The CDR3 sequence is 15 residues long. The V end lost 4 bases, the J end lost 1 base, and 12 bases lay between the germline ends. Germline V gives CDR1 MNHEY, CDR2 SVGEGT. For the CDR3, the DNA is TGTGCCAGCAGTTGGCGGCGGGGTCGCACAGATACGCAGTATTTT. Its protein is CASSWRRGRTDTQYF.

The chain recombines TRBV11-3 with TRBJ1-2, with 10 bases matching TRBD1. Trimming removed 5 bases from V and 7 bases from J; junction bases left unmatched: 4. This CDR3 is built from 13 residues. CDR1 is SGHNT, CDR2 YENEEA, per germline. As DNA, the CDR3 is TGTGCCAGCAGCATGACAGGGGGCGGTGGCTACACCTTC. The encoded protein is CASSMTGGGGYTF.

J is TRBJ2-5 and V is TRBV11-1; unclear D gene. Trimming removed 4 bases from V and 0 bases from J, with 15 bases in between. The CDR3 is 16 amino acids. Germline CDR1 and CDR2: SGHAT and FQDESV (reference sequence). CDR3 residues: CASSYRRGRDQETQYF. Written as DNA, the CDR3 is TGTGCCAGCAGCTACCGACGCGGCCGAGACCAAGAGACCCAGTACTTC.

CDR3 sequence: CASSQGFEGDTGELFF. CDR3 nucleotide sequence: TGTGCCAGCAGCCAAGGATTCGAAGGAGATACCGGGGAGCTGTTTTTT. The chain links TRBV3-1 (or the pseudogene TRBV3-2) to TRBJ2-2, with D uncertain. V lost 1 base to trimming and J lost 5 bases, with 14 bases between them. The CDR3 is made up of 16 amino acids. Germline V lookup: CDR1 LGHDT, CDR2 YNNKEL (reference sequence).

The genes are TRBV19 and TRBJ1-6; 9 bases fit TRBD1. With 4 bases clipped from V and 1 base from J, the junction kept 5 bases outside the gene matches. Germline V lookup: CDR1 LNHDA, CDR2 SQIVND (reference sequence). The CDR3 is 17 amino acids. The CDR3 here is CASSTRTGESYNSPLHF. The DNA for the CDR3 is TGTGCCAGTAGTACCCGGACAGGGGAGTCCTATAATTCACCCCTCCACTTT.

The rearrangement joins TRBV7-9 to TRBJ1-6; no definite D call. The V and J ends lost 4 bases and 1 base respectively, with 11 bases between them. Germline loops: CDR1 SEHNR, CDR2 FQNEAQ (reference sequence). The CDR3 sequence is 16 residues long. CDR3 DNA: TGTGCCAGCAGCTCCCCCCGGGGTTCCTATAATTCACCCCTCCACTTT. Amino acids: CASSSPRGSYNSPLHF.

V usage is TRBV14 and J usage is TRBJ2-3, with D uncertain. CDR1 is SGHDN and CDR2 is FVKESK in the germline V gene. The CDR3 sequence is 14 residues long. The germline V and J ends were trimmed by 6 bases and 0 bases, with 10 bases remaining between them. The CDR3 protein is CASRGSVSTDTQYF. CDR3 coding DNA: TGTGCCAGCAGAGGCAGCGTAAGCACAGATACGCAGTATTTT.

This rearrangement joins TRBV30 to TRBJ2-3; D remains unclear. The CDR3 is made up of 11 amino acids. V lost 3 bases and J 4 bases, leaving 5 bases between the germline ends. CDR1 and CDR2 from the germline V gene are GTSNPN and SVGIG (reference sequence). CDR3 in amino acids: CAWRTADTQYF. The CDR3 nucleotides are TGTGCCTGGAGGACTGCAGATACGCAGTATTTT.

In this sample, this clone turned up once. This chain links TRBV6-6 with TRBJ2-7; no clear D gene. The length of the CDR3 is 11 residues. The V end lost 2 bases, the J end lost 5 bases, and 4 bases lay between the germline ends. The germline CDR1 and CDR2 sequences are MNHNY and SVGAGI (reference sequence). The CDR3 sequence: CASSYEDEQYF. The CDR3 DNA sequence: TGTGCCAGCAGTTACGAGGACGAGCAGTACTTC.

This chain links TRBV19 with TRBJ1-5; 8 bases agree with TRBD1. The CDR3 has 15 residues. J gave up 5 bases and V 6 bases, and 9 bases lay outside the gene matches. The germline gives CDR1 LNHDA, CDR2 SQIVND (reference sequence). CDR3 nucleotides: TGTGCCAGTAGAGCCATCGGGACAGGAGATCAGCCCCAGCATTTT. This codes for CASRAIGTGDQPQHF.

Comment on this clone: The junction departs from germline at one end; a sequencing error may be responsible. This rearrangement joins TRBV24-1 to TRBJ2-1; TRBD2 is a possible D gene (6 bases). Germline V CDR1 and CDR2: KGHDR, SFDVKD. The CDR3 extends over 18 amino acids. The CDR3 DNA reads as TGCGCCACCAGTGATTTAAAGGCGGGAACAGGCCCCGTTAATGAGCAGTTCTTC. This encodes CATSDLKAGTGPVNEQFF.